The next 7 T cell receptor beta chains were all read from a single sample in a study of tumor-infiltrating lymphocytes in primary liver carcinoma. In addition to blood RNA drawn from unsorted whole blood, germline DNA was extracted. The investigators made TCR beta cDNA from approximately 500 ng total RNA, using a constant-region primer. Three nested multiplex PCR rounds of slightly modified ARM-PCR generated TCR beta libraries. Use of TRBV1-TRBV30 forward primers with a C-beta reverse primer characterized the first two PCR rounds, which lasted around 9 cycles each. One entry per CDR3 protein results from TCRdb running MiXCR on the multiplex PCR reads. This sample has about 300,000 distinct CDR3 sequences; approximately 60% occur once, and the top ten carry 9% to 10%. Sequenced sample: peripheral blood. Receptor source: a man between 40 and 49 years old with primary liver carcinoma and hepatitis B virus infection.

Remarks on this clonotype: At one end the junction does not follow the germline gene, possibly because of a read error. V usage is TRBV11-2 and J usage is TRBJ1-1, with 10 bases identical to TRBD1. This CDR3 region has 15 residues. Germline CDR1 reads SGHAT; CDR2 reads FQNNGV. This chain's CDR3 is CVSSLRDRGNTEAFF. CDR3 DNA: TGTGTCAGCAGCTTAAGGGACAGGGGGAACACTGAAGCTTTCTTT.

On this clonotype: Just one base apart from a much larger clone, this may be a read error. This chain links TRBV6-2 or TRBV6-3 with TRBJ2-2; TRBD1 aligns across 8 bases. Germline V gene sequence: CDR1 MNHEY, CDR2 SVGEGT. Unmatched junction bases numbered 5, after V lost 2 bases and J lost 0 bases. CDR3 length equals 17 residues. The DNA for the CDR3 is TGTGCCAGCAGTTACCGGCCAGGGGGCGCGAACACCGGGGAGCTGTTTTTT. Protein: CASSYRPGGANTGELFF.

Points on this clonotype: A much more abundant neighbour one base away suggests this may be a read error. The V gene is TRBV14, the J gene TRBJ2-5; D possibly corresponds to TRBD2 (7 bases). The CDR3 totals 17 residues. Trimming cost V 7 bases and J 6 bases, with 27 bases left between them. CDR1 is SGHDN, CDR2 FVKESK, per germline. In nucleotides, the CDR3 is TGTGCCAGCAACCACCGGGGGGCATCGGGGAGATCGAAGACCCAGTACTTC. It is translated as CASNHRGASGRSKTQYF. The complete variable domain, with remaining parts taken from reference TRBV14 and TRBJ2-5, reads EAGVTQFPSHSVIEKGQTVTLRCDPISGHDNLYWYRRVMGKEIKFLLHFVKESKQDESGMPNNRFLAERTGGTYSTLKVQPAELEDSGVYFCASNHRGASGRSKTQYFGPGTRLLVL.

Turning to this clonotype: The junction does not match germline at one end; this may be a read error. The J gene is TRBJ2-1, the V gene TRBV24-1; TRBD1 aligns across 10 bases. Germline CDR1 KGHDR, CDR2 SFDVKD. This CDR3 is 16 amino acids long. Written as DNA, the CDR3 is TGTGCCTCCAGTGACTCAGACAGGGGGCACTACAATGAGCAGTTCTTC. This sequence encodes CASSDSDRGHYNEQFF.

Of note for this clonotype: A much larger clone lies one base from this, so it may be a read error. V gene TRBV4-3 combines with J gene TRBJ2-1; a possible D gene is TRBD1 (5 bases). The CDR3 sequence is 14 residues long. Germline V lookup: CDR1 LGHNA, CDR2 YSLEER. CDR3 DNA: TGCACCAGCAGCCAAGATTTCAGGGTCAATGAGCAGTTCTTC. It specifies CTSSQDFRVNEQFF.

Notes on this clonotype: This may arise from a read error, as a much more abundant clone is one base away. This sequence joins TRBV29-1 and TRBJ1-2; 7 nucleotides agree with TRBD1. This CDR3 has 13 amino acids. J lost 6 bases, V lost 6 bases, and 10 bases had no gene match. The germline V gene encodes CDR1 SQVTM and CDR2 ANQGSEA. CDR3 region: CSVPGGFDNGYTF. CDR3 nucleotides: TGCAGCGTCCCAGGGGGTTTCGACAATGGCTACACCTTC.

In its sample, this clonotype was seen a few times. V gene TRBV29-1 combines with J gene TRBJ2-3; tentative D call: TRBD2 (6 bases). CDR1 is SQVTM, CDR2 ANQGSEA, per germline. The CDR3 is 10 amino acids. The CDR3 DNA follows: TGCGGCGGGGCCACAGATACGCAGTATTTT. This codes for CGGATDTQYF.